The entry below describes one T cell receptor beta chain. The table came from immunoSEQ multiplex PCR; TCRdb's copy has only in-frame clones and leaves some out. Altogether about 82,000 clones are present, 91% being singletons, with the ten largest covering roughly 2%. Between the trimmed V and J ends, which lost 7 bases and 5 bases, there was a span of 12 bases. The CDR3 runs 12 residues. Germline CDR1 and CDR2: SGDLS and YYNGEE. The data stem from a study of OX40 agonist ivuxolimab in advanced cancers. Study as a whole: Among those enrolled, mean age was approximately 60 years (range about 23 to 90) and 75% to 90% were male.

The chain employs TRBV9 and TRBJ1-1; D is possibly TRBD1 (5 bases). The source material was CD4+ or CD8+ T cells sorted from blood, sampled in a trial of the OX40 agonist ivuxolimab. The clonotype originates from an adult with an advanced solid tumor such as melanoma, head and neck, liver or kidney cancer. Here the CDR3 reads CASGREVTEAFF. CDR3 nucleotide sequence: TGTGCCAGCGGCAGGGAGGTAACTGAAGCTTTCTTT.